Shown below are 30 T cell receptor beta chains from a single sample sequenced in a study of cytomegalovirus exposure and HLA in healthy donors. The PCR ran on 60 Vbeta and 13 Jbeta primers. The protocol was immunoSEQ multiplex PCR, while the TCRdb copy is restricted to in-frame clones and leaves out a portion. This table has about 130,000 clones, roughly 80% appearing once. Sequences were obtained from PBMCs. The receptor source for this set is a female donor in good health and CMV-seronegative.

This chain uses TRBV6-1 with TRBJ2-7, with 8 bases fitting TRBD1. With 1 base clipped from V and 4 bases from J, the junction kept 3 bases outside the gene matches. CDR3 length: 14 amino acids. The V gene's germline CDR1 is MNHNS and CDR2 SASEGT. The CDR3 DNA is TGTGCCAGCAGTGAAGTTGGGACAGGATACGAGCAGTACTTC. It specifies CASSEVGTGYEQYF.

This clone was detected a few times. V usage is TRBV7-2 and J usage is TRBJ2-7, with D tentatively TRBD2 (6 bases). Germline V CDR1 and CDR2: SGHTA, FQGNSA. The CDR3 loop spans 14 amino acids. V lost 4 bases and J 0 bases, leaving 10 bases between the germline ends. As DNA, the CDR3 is TGTGCCAGCAGCTCAACCGGGAGCTCCTACGAGCAGTACTTC. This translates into CASSSTGSSYEQYF.

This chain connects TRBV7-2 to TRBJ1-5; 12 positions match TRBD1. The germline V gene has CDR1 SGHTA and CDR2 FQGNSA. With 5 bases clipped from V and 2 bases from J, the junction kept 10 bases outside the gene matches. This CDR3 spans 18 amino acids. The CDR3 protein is CASSKWGQGALGNQPQHF. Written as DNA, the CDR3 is TGTGCCAGCAGCAAGTGGGGACAGGGGGCTTTGGGCAATCAGCCCCAGCATTTT.

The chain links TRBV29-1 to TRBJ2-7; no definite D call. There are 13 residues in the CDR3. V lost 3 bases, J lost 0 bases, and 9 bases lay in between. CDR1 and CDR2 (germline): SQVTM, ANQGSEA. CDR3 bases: TGCAGCGTTGATACAGATTACTCCTACGAGCAGTACTTC. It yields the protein CSVDTDYSYEQYF.

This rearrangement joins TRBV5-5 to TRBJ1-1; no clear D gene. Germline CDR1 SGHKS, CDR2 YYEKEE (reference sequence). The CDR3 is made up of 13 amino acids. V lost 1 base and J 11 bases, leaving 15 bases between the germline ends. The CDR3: CASSLIDTLIAFF. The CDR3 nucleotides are TGTGCCAGCAGCTTGATCGACACCCTTATTGCTTTCTTT.

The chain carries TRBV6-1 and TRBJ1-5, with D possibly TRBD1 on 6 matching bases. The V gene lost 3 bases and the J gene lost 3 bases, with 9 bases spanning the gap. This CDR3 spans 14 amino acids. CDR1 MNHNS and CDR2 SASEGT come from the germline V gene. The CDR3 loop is CASSEGGPNQPQHF. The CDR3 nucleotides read TGTGCCAGCAGTGAGGGGGGGCCCAATCAGCCCCAGCATTTT.

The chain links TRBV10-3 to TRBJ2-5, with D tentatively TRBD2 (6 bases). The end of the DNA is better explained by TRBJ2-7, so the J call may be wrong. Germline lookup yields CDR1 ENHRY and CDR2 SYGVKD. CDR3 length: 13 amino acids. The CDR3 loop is CAIRRDGTYEQYF. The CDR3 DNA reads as TGTGCCATCCGGCGGGACGGAACCTACGAGCAGTACTTC.

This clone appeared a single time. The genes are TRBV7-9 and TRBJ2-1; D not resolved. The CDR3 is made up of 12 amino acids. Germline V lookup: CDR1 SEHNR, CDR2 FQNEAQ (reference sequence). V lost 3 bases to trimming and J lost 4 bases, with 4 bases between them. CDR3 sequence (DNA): TGTGCCAGCAGCTTCCCATACAATGAGCAGTTCTTC. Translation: CASSFPYNEQFF.

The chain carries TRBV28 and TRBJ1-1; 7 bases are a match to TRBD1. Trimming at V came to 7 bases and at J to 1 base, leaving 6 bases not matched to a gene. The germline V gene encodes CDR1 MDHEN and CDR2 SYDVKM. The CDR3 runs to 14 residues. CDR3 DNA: TGTGCCAGCACCCCAGGGGGTCCGAACACTGAAGCTTTCTTT. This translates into CASTPGGPNTEAFF.

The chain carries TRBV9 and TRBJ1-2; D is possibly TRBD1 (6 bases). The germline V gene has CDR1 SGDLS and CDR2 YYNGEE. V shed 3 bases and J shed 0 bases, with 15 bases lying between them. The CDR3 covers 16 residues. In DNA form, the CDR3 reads TGTGCCAGCAGCGCGCAATACAGGGCCGCTAACTATGGCTACACCTTC. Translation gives CASSAQYRAANYGYTF.

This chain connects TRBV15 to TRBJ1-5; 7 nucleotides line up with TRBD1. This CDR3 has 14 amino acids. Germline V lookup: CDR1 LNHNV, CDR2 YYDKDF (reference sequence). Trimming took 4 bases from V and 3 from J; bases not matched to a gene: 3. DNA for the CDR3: TGTGCCACCAGCAAGGGGACAGACAATCAGCCCCAGCATTTT. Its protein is CATSKGTDNQPQHF.

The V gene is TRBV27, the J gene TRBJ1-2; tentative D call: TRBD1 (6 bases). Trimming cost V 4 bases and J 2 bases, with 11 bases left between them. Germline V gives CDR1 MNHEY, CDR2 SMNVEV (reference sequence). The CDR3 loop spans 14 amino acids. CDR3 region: CASSYVRGNYGYTF. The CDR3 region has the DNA TGTGCCAGCAGTTACGTCAGGGGAAACTATGGCTACACCTTC.

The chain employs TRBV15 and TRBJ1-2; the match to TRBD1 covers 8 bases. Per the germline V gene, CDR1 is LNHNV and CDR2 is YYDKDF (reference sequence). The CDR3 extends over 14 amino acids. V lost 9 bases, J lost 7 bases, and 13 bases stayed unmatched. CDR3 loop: CATSLFGQGGGYTF. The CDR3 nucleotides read TGTGCCACTAGTCTTTTCGGACAGGGTGGTGGCTACACCTTC.

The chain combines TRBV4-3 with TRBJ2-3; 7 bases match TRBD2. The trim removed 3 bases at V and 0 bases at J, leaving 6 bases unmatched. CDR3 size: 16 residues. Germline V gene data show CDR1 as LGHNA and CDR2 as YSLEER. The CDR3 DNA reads TGCGCCAGCAGCCAGGGAGCGGGACTTAGCACAGATACGCAGTATTTT. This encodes CASSQGAGLSTDTQYF.

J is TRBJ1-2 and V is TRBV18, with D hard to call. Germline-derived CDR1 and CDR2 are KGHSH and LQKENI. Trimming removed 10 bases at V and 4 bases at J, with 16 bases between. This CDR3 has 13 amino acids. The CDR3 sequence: CATLPGIGYGYTF. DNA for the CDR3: TGTGCCACCCTACCCGGGATCGGCTATGGCTACACCTTC.

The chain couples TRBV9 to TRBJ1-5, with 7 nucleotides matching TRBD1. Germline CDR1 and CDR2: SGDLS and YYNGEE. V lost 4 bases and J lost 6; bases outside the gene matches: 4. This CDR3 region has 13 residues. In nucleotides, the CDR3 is TGTGCCAGCAGCCTACAGGGGCGTCAGCCCCAGCATTTT. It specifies CASSLQGRQPQHF.

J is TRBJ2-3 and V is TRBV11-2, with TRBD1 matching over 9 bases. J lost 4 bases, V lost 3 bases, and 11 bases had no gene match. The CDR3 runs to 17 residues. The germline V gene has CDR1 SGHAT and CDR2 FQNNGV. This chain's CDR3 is CASSLGQGMWGADTQYF. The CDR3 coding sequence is TGTGCCAGCAGCTTGGGACAGGGAATGTGGGGTGCAGATACGCAGTATTTT.

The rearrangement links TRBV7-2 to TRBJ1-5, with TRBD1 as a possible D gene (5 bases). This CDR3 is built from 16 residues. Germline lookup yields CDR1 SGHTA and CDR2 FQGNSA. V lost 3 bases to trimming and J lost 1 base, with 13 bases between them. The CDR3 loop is CASSFAGRVSNQPQHF. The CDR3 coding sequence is TGTGCCAGCAGCTTTGCAGGCAGGGTGAGCAATCAGCCCCAGCATTTT.

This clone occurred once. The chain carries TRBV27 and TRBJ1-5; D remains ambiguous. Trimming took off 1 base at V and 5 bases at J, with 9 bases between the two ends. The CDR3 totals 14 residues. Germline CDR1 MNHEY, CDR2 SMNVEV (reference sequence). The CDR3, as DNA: TGTGCCAGCAGTTTATACGGGAACGATCAGCCCCAGCATTTT. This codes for CASSLYGNDQPQHF.

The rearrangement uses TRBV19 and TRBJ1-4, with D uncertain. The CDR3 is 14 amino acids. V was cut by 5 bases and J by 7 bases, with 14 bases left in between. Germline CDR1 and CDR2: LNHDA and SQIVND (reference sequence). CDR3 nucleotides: TGTGCCAGTAGTCCCCGTCTCACAGTTGAAAAACTGTTTTTT. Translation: CASSPRLTVEKLFF.

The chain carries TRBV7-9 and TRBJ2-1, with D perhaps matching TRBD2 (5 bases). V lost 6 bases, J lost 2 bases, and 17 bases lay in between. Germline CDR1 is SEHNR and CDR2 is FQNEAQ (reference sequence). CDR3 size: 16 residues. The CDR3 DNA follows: TGTGCCAGCAGGATACTAGGAACCGGGACCTACAATGAGCAGTTCTTC. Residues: CASRILGTGTYNEQFF.

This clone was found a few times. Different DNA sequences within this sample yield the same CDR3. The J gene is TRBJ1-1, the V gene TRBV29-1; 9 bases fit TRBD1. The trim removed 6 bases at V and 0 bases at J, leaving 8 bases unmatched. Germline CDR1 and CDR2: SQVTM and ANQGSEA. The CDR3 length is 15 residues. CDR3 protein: CSVDRGWGMNTEAFF. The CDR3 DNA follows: TGCAGCGTGGACAGGGGATGGGGCATGAACACTGAAGCTTTCTTT.

CDR3 sequence reads: CASSTGTSWETQYF. The CDR3 bases are TGTGCCAGTAGTACCGGGACTAGCTGGGAGACCCAGTACTTC. The chain is built from TRBV19 and TRBJ2-5, with 9 bases lining up with TRBD2. V lost 4 bases and J lost 5; bases outside the gene matches: 5. The CDR3 runs 14 residues. Germline V CDR1 and CDR2: LNHDA, SQIVND (reference sequence).

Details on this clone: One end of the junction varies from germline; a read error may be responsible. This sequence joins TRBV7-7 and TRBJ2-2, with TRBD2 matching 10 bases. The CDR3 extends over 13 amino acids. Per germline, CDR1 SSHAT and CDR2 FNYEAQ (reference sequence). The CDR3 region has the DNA TGTGCTAGCAGCTTAGCGGGGGGAAAGGAGCTGTTTTTT. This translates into CASSLAGGKELFF.

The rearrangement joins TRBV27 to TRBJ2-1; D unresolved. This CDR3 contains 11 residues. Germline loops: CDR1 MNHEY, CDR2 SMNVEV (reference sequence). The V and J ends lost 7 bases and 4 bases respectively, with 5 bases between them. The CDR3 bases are TGTGCCAGCACGGGTTACAATGAGCAGTTCTTC. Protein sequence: CASTGYNEQFF.

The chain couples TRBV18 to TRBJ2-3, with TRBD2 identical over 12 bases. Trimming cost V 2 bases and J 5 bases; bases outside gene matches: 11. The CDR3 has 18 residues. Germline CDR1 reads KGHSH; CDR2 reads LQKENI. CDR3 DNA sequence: TGTGCCAGCTCACCAAGACTCAGACTAGCGGGAGTAGAAGATACGCAGTATTTT. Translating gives CASSPRLRLAGVEDTQYF.

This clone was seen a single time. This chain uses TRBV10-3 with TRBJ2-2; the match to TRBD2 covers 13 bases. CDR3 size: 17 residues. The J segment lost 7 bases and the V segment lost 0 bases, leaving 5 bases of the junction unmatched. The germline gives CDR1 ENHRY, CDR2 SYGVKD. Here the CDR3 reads CAISESTSGRALGELFF. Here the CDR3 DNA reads TGTGCCATCAGTGAGTCCACTAGCGGGAGGGCCCTCGGGGAGCTGTTTTTT.

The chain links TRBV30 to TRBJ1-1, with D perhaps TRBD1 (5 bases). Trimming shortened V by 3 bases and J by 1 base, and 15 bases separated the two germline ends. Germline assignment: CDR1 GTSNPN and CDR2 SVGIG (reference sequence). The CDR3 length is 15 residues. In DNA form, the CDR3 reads TGTGCCTGGAGCCGATTCGGGGGAGGGAACACTGAAGCTTTCTTT. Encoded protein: CAWSRFGGGNTEAFF. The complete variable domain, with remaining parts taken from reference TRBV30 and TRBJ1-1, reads SQTIHQWPATLVQPVGSPLSLECTVEGTSNPNLYWYRQAAGRGLQLLFYSVGIGQISSEVPQNLSASRPQDRQFILSSKKLLLSDSGFYLCAWSRFGGGNTEAFFGQGTRLTVV.

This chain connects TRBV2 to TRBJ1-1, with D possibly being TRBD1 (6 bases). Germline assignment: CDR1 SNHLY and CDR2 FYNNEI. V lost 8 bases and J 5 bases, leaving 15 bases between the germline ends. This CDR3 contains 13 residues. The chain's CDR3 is CASLLGAGTEAFF. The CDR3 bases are TGTGCCAGCCTCCTGGGGGCAGGGACTGAAGCTTTCTTT. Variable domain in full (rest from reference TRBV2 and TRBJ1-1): EPEVTQTPSHQVTQMGQEVILRCVPISNHLYFYWYRQILGQKVEFLVSFYNNEISEKSEIFDDQFSVERPDGSNFTLKIRSTKLEDSAMYFCASLLGAGTEAFFGQGTRLTVV.

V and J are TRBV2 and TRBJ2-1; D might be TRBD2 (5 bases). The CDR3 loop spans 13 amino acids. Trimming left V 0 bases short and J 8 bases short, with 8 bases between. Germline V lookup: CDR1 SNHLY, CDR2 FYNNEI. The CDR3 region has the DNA TGTGCCAGCAGTGAAGCAAGGCGGGATGAGCAGTTCTTC. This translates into CASSEARRDEQFF.